This T cell receptor beta chain was identified during a study of cytomegalovirus exposure and HLA in healthy donors. The study's findings and limits: Relative to the roughly 700-donor mean, N-insertions were reportedly fewer in an Asian-associated ancestry cluster in a later analysis. Most TCR beta V segments were productive about 87% or about 30% of the time in an earlier analysis. As was reported, the classifier diagnosed cytomegalovirus status with high specificity and sensitivity.

PCR primers comprised 60 Vbeta and 13 Jbeta primers. TCRdb's copy holds only in-frame clones and misses some; the assay was immunoSEQ multiplex PCR. In the table there are around 90,000 clones, approximately 80% of which are singletons. The CDR3 totals 18 residues. Germline V lookup: CDR1 ENHRY, CDR2 SYGVKD. Trimming took 0 bases from V and 2 from J, leaving 14 bases between them. Notes on this clone: Its specificity is unknown.

The chain has TRBV10-3 and TRBJ2-6, with D perhaps matching TRBD1 (5 bases). The sequenced sample consisted of PBMCs. The clonotype comes from a woman aged 40 to 50 in good health and CMV-seronegative. The CDR3 nucleotides are TGTGCCATCAGTGAGTCTTCCCAGGGTTTTACTGGGGCCAACGTCCTGACTTTC. This codes for CAISESSQGFTGANVLTF.